This T cell receptor beta chain was profiled in a study of T cells in Graves' hyperthyroidism and ophthalmopathy. As for the study in general: Sampling of peripheral blood happened at initial diagnosis, prior to any treatment. Study-level results: Most clonotypes expanded in thyroid above 0.001 were likewise present in blood.

Trimming shortened V by 3 bases and J by 0 bases, and 18 bases separated the two germline ends. CDR1 SGDLS and CDR2 YYNGEE come from the germline V gene. This CDR3 has 17 amino acids. The CDR3 regions of TCR beta were amplified from RNA transcripts. A set of HTBI primers served as the primers for a first-round RT-PCR of the TCR CDR3. TCRdb analysed the multiplex PCR reads with MiXCR anew, one entry per CDR3 protein. The sample yields around 720,000 distinct CDR3 sequences, roughly 32% seen once. This clonotype turned up a few times. Its specificity is unknown. The V and J genes are TRBV9 and TRBJ1-1; D is possibly TRBD1 (5 bases). The receptor's source is a middle-aged woman with Graves' hyperthyroidism. The specimen was blood. The CDR3 sequence: CASSASTGQGMNTEAFF. CDR3 sequence (DNA): TGTGCCAGCAGCGCTTCTACAGGCCAGGGCATGAACACTGAAGCTTTCTTT.